The 32 T cell receptor beta chains listed next were all sequenced from one sample in a study of siplizumab effects on memory and regulatory T cells. The repertoire was sequenced with immunoSEQ multiplex PCR; TCRdb's copy has only in-frame clones and lacks some. The sample records 60,000 to 65,000 clones, around three quarters being singletons. Sequencing was performed on memory CD4+ T cells sorted from blood. The receptor source for this set is a human donor in good health.

This clone was seen a handful of times. The V call is TRBV30, the J call TRBJ2-2; 10 bases line up with TRBD2. This CDR3 contains 15 residues. J lost 4 bases, V lost 5 bases, and 7 bases had no gene match. Germline V gene data show CDR1 as GTSNPN and CDR2 as SVGIG (reference sequence). The CDR3 here is CAWQLSGGTTGELFF. The CDR3 coding sequence is TGTGCCTGGCAGCTTAGCGGGGGGACCACCGGGGAGCTGTTTTTT. Full variable domain (outside the CDR3, taken from reference TRBV30 and TRBJ2-2): SQTIHQWPATLVQPVGSPLSLECTVEGTSNPNLYWYRQAAGRGLQLLFYSVGIGQISSEVPQNLSASRPQDRQFILSSKKLLLSDSGFYLCAWQLSGGTTGELFFGEGSRLTVL.

The rearrangement links TRBV6-6 to TRBJ1-1; D ambiguous. Trimming took 1 base from V and 1 from J, leaving 4 bases between them. The CDR3 is 13 amino acids. CDR1 and CDR2 from the germline V gene are MNHNY and SVGAGI (reference sequence). The CDR3 sequence is CASSYLGNTEAFF. As DNA, the CDR3 is TGTGCCAGCAGTTACTTGGGGAACACTGAAGCTTTCTTT.

The chain joins TRBV4-1 to TRBJ2-1; the match to TRBD2 covers 12 bases. V was pared by 9 bases and J by 4 bases, with 7 bases of the junction left unmatched. This CDR3 region has 15 residues. The germline V gene has CDR1 MGHRA and CDR2 YSYEKL. Here the CDR3 reads CASSGLAGKYNEQFF. Here the CDR3 DNA reads TGCGCCAGTAGCGGACTAGCGGGGAAATACAATGAGCAGTTCTTC.

V gene TRBV6-1 combines with J gene TRBJ2-5, with 11 bases identical to TRBD2. Per the germline V gene, CDR1 is MNHNS and CDR2 is SASEGT. J gave up 3 bases and V 6 bases, and 3 bases lay outside the gene matches. The CDR3 is 14 residues long. The CDR3 nucleotides are TGTGCCAGCAGACGTAGCGGGGGGGAAGAGACCCAGTACTTC. This translates into CASRRSGGEETQYF.

The gene calls are TRBV6-1 and TRBJ2-3; D is unresolved. The V gene's germline CDR1 is MNHNS and CDR2 SASEGT. CDR3 length: 14 amino acids. Trimming removed 3 bases at V and 4 bases at J, with 11 bases between. The CDR3 nucleotides read TGTGCCAGCAGTGACCTGACCGGCGCAGATACGCAGTATTTT. Protein: CASSDLTGADTQYF.

The V gene is TRBV28, the J gene TRBJ2-1, with D unresolved. Looked up from germline, CDR1 is MDHEN and CDR2 is SYDVKM. The length of the CDR3 is 11 residues. Trimming stripped 0 bases from V and 9 bases from J, with 3 bases between. This chain's CDR3 is CASSLWIEQFF. The CDR3 DNA reads TGTGCCAGCAGTTTATGGATTGAGCAGTTCTTC.

V is TRBV4-1 and J is TRBJ2-3; the match to TRBD2 covers 16 bases. In germline, CDR1 is MGHRA, CDR2 YSYEKL. Trimming at V came to 0 bases and at J to 7 bases, leaving 4 bases not matched to a gene. The length of the CDR3 is 17 residues. This CDR3 is CASSQEGTSGGANTQYF. CDR3 bases: TGCGCCAGCAGCCAAGAAGGGACTAGCGGGGGGGCGAATACGCAGTATTTT.

The J gene is TRBJ1-2, the V gene TRBV9; TRBD1 is a possible D gene (6 bases). The V gene lost 8 bases and the J gene lost 0 bases, with 14 bases spanning the gap. Germline CDR1 SGDLS, CDR2 YYNGEE. The CDR3 has 14 residues. This CDR3 is CASAGELPNYGYTF. Here the CDR3 DNA reads TGTGCCAGTGCAGGGGAGCTTCCTAACTATGGCTACACCTTC.

The chain joins TRBV6-6 to TRBJ1-5; TRBD1 is a possible D gene (5 bases). Deletions cut 5 bases from V and 0 bases from J, with 8 bases between. This CDR3 has 14 amino acids. Looked up from germline, CDR1 is MNHNY and CDR2 is SVGAGI (reference sequence). The CDR3 DNA follows: TGTGCCAGCAGTCAGGGTAATAGCAATCAGCCCCAGCATTTT. Translated, it gives CASSQGNSNQPQHF.

The DNA of the CDR3 is TGCAGCGTTGTGAAGTCAGCGGGGGACACCATATATTTT. Protein product: CSVVKSAGDTIYF. This chain uses TRBV29-1 with TRBJ1-3; perhaps TRBD1 as D (5 bases). CDR3 length: 13 residues. Trimming removed 4 bases at V and 8 bases at J, with 15 bases between. CDR1 and CDR2 (germline): SQVTM, ANQGSEA.

The chain joins TRBV11-3 to TRBJ2-1; 9 bases agree with TRBD1. Germline loops: CDR1 SGHNT, CDR2 YENEEA. This CDR3 has 15 residues. Trimming at V came to 5 bases and at J to 6 bases, leaving 8 bases not matched to a gene. The CDR3 spells CASSATGQGINEQFF. In DNA form, the CDR3 reads TGTGCCAGCAGCGCAACCGGACAGGGGATCAATGAGCAGTTCTTC.

This sequence joins TRBV28 and TRBJ1-4, with a tentative D call TRBD1 (5 bases). The CDR3 has 15 amino acids. Germline V gene sequence: CDR1 MDHEN, CDR2 SYDVKM. The V end lost 6 bases, the J end lost 0 bases, and 11 bases lay between the germline ends. CDR3 protein: CASRHRGATNEKLFF. For the CDR3, the DNA is TGTGCCAGCAGACATAGGGGTGCAACTAATGAAAAACTGTTTTTT.

The chain joins TRBV27 to TRBJ2-7; 10 bases line up with TRBD1. This CDR3 spans 14 amino acids. Germline CDR1 reads MNHEY; CDR2 reads SMNVEV (reference sequence). J lost 6 bases, V lost 4 bases, and 6 bases had no gene match. This chain's CDR3 is CASSWTGTGVEQYF. The CDR3 DNA sequence: TGTGCCAGCAGTTGGACCGGGACAGGGGTCGAGCAGTACTTC.

The rearrangement links TRBV7-2 to TRBJ1-2; 7 bases align to TRBD1. Germline lookup yields CDR1 SGHTA and CDR2 FQGNSA. The CDR3 contains 17 residues. Trimming removed 2 bases from V and 0 bases from J; junction bases left unmatched: 9. CDR3 sequence: CASSLPDRARANYGYTF. The CDR3 nucleotides read TGTGCCAGCAGCTTACCAGACAGGGCCCGAGCTAACTATGGCTACACCTTC.

This clone was picked up a small number of times. The J gene is TRBJ1-5, the V gene TRBV7-2; D possibly corresponds to TRBD1 (5 bases). Trimming left V 4 bases short and J 0 bases short, with 13 bases between. The germline gives CDR1 SGHTA, CDR2 FQGNSA. The CDR3 loop spans 16 amino acids. This CDR3 is CASSSTGGYSNQPQHF. The DNA of the CDR3 is TGTGCCAGCAGCTCTACAGGTGGATATAGCAATCAGCCCCAGCATTTT.

The chain employs TRBV5-6 and TRBJ1-2, with D uncertain. The CDR3 runs to 14 residues. Per the germline V gene, CDR1 is SGHDT and CDR2 is YYEEEE. Between the trimmed V and J ends, which lost 0 bases and 4 bases, there was a span of 10 bases. CDR3 region: CASSLGGVIYGYTF. The DNA of the CDR3 is TGTGCCAGCAGCTTGGGAGGTGTTATCTATGGCTACACCTTC.

The chain has TRBV11-2 and TRBJ2-5; 13 bases are a match to TRBD2. The CDR3 consists of 15 residues. The V segment lost 5 bases and the J segment 3 bases; nucleotides outside the gene matches: 3. Germline assignment: CDR1 SGHAT and CDR2 FQNNGV. CDR3 DNA sequence: TGTGCCAGCAGCCCGACTAGCGGGGGGAAAGAGACCCAGTACTTC. Residues: CASSPTSGGKETQYF.

The rearrangement joins TRBV6-1 to TRBJ2-7, with 8 bases that match TRBD1. The CDR3 loop spans 15 amino acids. Germline CDR1 reads MNHNS; CDR2 reads SASEGT. With V trimmed by 3 bases and J by 2 bases, 6 bases remained unmatched. The CDR3 DNA sequence: TGTGCCAGCAGTGACAGGGGGCCCGGACCCTACGAGCAGTACTTC. The encoded protein is CASSDRGPGPYEQYF.

This chain connects TRBV10-3 to TRBJ1-3; 7 bases are a match to TRBD1. V shed 6 bases, J shed 4 bases, and the junction held 6 bases outside the gene matches. CDR3 size: 14 residues. CDR1 and CDR2 (germline): ENHRY, SYGVKD. The CDR3 coding sequence is TGTGCCATCAGCCCCCGGACAGGCGGAAACACCATATATTTT. Translation: CAISPRTGGNTIYF.

The rearrangement links TRBV2 to TRBJ1-1; 7 positions agree with TRBD1. V lost 4 bases, J lost 4 bases, and 3 bases stayed unmatched. This CDR3 region has 13 residues. The germline V gene has CDR1 SNHLY and CDR2 FYNNEI. CDR3 sequence (DNA): TGTGCCAGCAGTGTACAGGGGAGCACTGAAGCTTTCTTT. Its translation is CASSVQGSTEAFF.

This chain links TRBV6-6 with TRBJ1-3, with no clear D. Trimming shortened V by 7 bases and J by 4 bases, and 5 bases separated the two germline ends. CDR3 length equals 11 residues. The germline V gene encodes CDR1 MNHNY and CDR2 SVGAGI (reference sequence). CDR3 nucleotides: TGTGCCAGCATAAACGGAAACACCATATATTTT. It is translated as CASINGNTIYF.

The chain uses TRBV28 and TRBJ1-2; D uncertain. CDR3 length: 13 residues. CDR1 MDHEN and CDR2 SYDVKM come from the germline V gene. V lost 4 bases and J lost 8, with 14 bases in between. This CDR3 is CASSSGGLGGYTF. CDR3 DNA: TGTGCCAGCAGTTCAGGAGGGCTCGGCGGCTACACCTTC.

V is TRBV6-1 and J is TRBJ1-6; no definite D call. V was cut by 7 bases and J by 6 bases, with 7 bases left in between. CDR3 length: 12 amino acids. Germline-derived CDR1 and CDR2 are MNHNS and SASEGT. The DNA for the CDR3 is TGTGCCAGCAACCGGGGTAATTCACCCCTCCACTTT. Its protein is CASNRGNSPLHF.

The chain links TRBV9 to TRBJ2-5, with D hard to call. The J call could be wrong; TRBJ2-7 is a better fit for the DNA end. Germline CDR1 SGDLS, CDR2 YYNGEE. The CDR3 loop spans 11 amino acids. The CDR3 bases are TGTGCCAGCAGCGTAACTCGCGAGCAGTACTTC. Amino acids: CASSVTREQYF.

The chain combines TRBV7-9 with TRBJ1-3, with D possibly TRBD1 on 5 matching bases. This CDR3 has 16 residues. V lost 3 bases and J lost 0, with 12 bases in between. Germline V CDR1 and CDR2: SEHNR, FQNEAQ (reference sequence). The CDR3 DNA is TGTGCCAGCAGCTTCCTTAACAGGAGCTCTGGAAACACCATATATTTT. Residues: CASSFLNRSSGNTIYF.

This rearrangement joins TRBV5-4 to TRBJ1-2; no clear D gene. CDR3 length: 14 amino acids. The germline V and J ends were trimmed by 3 bases and 4 bases, with 13 bases remaining between them. Germline assignment: CDR1 SGHNT and CDR2 YYREEE (reference sequence). The CDR3 here is CASSSPRTFYGYTF. The CDR3 DNA is TGTGCCAGCAGCTCACCGCGGACCTTCTATGGCTACACCTTC.

The chain uses TRBV10-3 and TRBJ2-5; TRBD1 aligns across 9 bases. The end of the DNA is better explained by TRBJ2-7, so the J call may be wrong. The germline gives CDR1 ENHRY, CDR2 SYGVKD. The CDR3 loop spans 16 amino acids. The DNA for the CDR3 is TGTGCCATCAGTGAGGGCGGGACAGGGTACTCCTACGAGCAGTACTTC. It is translated as CAISEGGTGYSYEQYF.

This clone was picked up one time. This sequence joins TRBV6-5 and TRBJ1-1, with D perhaps TRBD1 (5 bases). The CDR3 has 11 amino acids. With 5 bases removed from V and 5 bases from J, the gap between germline ends came to 6 bases. Germline V CDR1 and CDR2: MNHEY, SVGAGI. CDR3 residues: CASSQGTEAFF. The DNA for the CDR3 is TGTGCCAGCAGTCAGGGAACTGAAGCTTTCTTT.

V gene TRBV7-3 combines with J gene TRBJ1-3, with D perhaps TRBD1 (6 bases). CDR1 is SGHTA, CDR2 FQGTGA, per germline. The CDR3 extends over 17 amino acids. Trimming took 2 bases from V and 0 from J, leaving 14 bases between them. The CDR3, as DNA: TGTGCCAGCAGCTTATTCCCCCTGGGGGCCTCTGGAAACACCATATATTTT. Translated: CASSLFPLGASGNTIYF.

The chain links TRBV11-2 to TRBJ1-6, with 8 bases aligning to TRBD1. CDR3 length equals 18 residues. The junction had 13 bases not matched to a gene; V was cut back by 2 bases and J by 7 bases. Germline V gives CDR1 SGHAT, CDR2 FQNNGV. The CDR3 sequence is CASSLLSSDRGGNSPLHF. CDR3 sequence (DNA): TGTGCCAGCAGCTTACTTAGTTCCGACAGGGGAGGGAATTCACCCCTCCACTTT.

The chain carries TRBV7-9 and TRBJ2-7, with D perhaps matching TRBD1 (6 bases). Germline V lookup: CDR1 SEHNR, CDR2 FQNEAQ (reference sequence). Deletions cut 3 bases from V and 5 bases from J, with 11 bases between. CDR3 length equals 13 residues. The CDR3 nucleotides read TGTGCCAGCAGCTTGCAGGGGAGTGACGAGCAGTACTTC. Its translation: CASSLQGSDEQYF.

This chain connects TRBV11-2 to TRBJ2-5, with D possibly TRBD2 on 6 matching bases. The CDR3 is 14 residues long. The germline gives CDR1 SGHAT, CDR2 FQNNGV. Trimming left V 5 bases short and J 9 bases short, with 19 bases between. CDR3 nucleotides: TGTGCCAGCAGCCCCCCTGGCGGTCCGGGGGCCCAGTACTTC. Translating it yields CASSPPGGPGAQYF.